The 23 T cell receptor beta chains given below trace back to one sample, sequenced in a study of blood T cell repertoires in COVID-19. The method was immunoSEQ multiplex PCR; TCRdb's version includes in-frame clones alone and lacks a portion of them. The table has tens of thousands of clones, approximately 87% seen once; the top ten hold approximately 5.4%. The sample was peripheral blood. The receptors here all came from a man between 45 and 60 years old with active COVID-19.

The genes are TRBV24-1 and TRBJ2-3, with 11 bases lining up with TRBD2. Germline V gene sequence: CDR1 KGHDR, CDR2 SFDVKD. With V trimmed by 6 bases and J by 3 bases, 7 bases remained unmatched. The CDR3 spans 16 residues. Here the CDR3 reads CATSPGLAAMTDTQYF. In DNA, the CDR3 is TGTGCCACCAGTCCGGGACTAGCGGCCATGACAGATACGCAGTATTTT.

Of note for this clone: In the same sample, other DNA sequences code for this CDR3. The chain employs TRBV6-1 and TRBJ1-1, with D unclear. This CDR3 contains 13 residues. V lost 3 bases and J 1 base, leaving 6 bases between the germline ends. Germline V CDR1 and CDR2: MNHNS, SASEGT. This CDR3 is CASSENWNTEAFF. The CDR3 DNA sequence: TGTGCCAGCAGTGAGAACTGGAACACTGAAGCTTTCTTT.

This rearrangement joins TRBV25-1 to TRBJ2-2, with a weak D call TRBD2 (5 bases). V lost 4 bases and J lost 4, with 10 bases in between. This CDR3 contains 14 residues. Germline lookup yields CDR1 MGHDK and CDR2 SYGVNS. CDR3 in amino acids: CASSVLAPTGELFF. The CDR3, as DNA: TGTGCCAGCAGTGTGCTAGCACCCACCGGGGAGCTGTTTTTT.

The CDR3 nucleotides are TGCGCCAGCAGTGCTGACCAGGATCCCACTGATGGCTACACCTTC. This translates into CASSADQDPTDGYTF. This chain uses TRBV10-1 with TRBJ1-2; the D is unclear. The V gene lost 4 bases and the J gene lost 6 bases, with 18 bases spanning the gap. Germline V gene sequence: CDR1 WNHNN, CDR2 SYGVQD (reference sequence). The CDR3 consists of 15 residues.

V usage is TRBV7-3 and J usage is TRBJ1-2; D unresolved. This CDR3 contains 15 residues. The germline V gene has CDR1 SGHTA and CDR2 FQGTGA. Trimming removed 5 bases from V and 2 bases from J, with 15 bases in between. Here the CDR3 DNA reads TGTGCCAGCAGCCCGAGCCCCACTGCGAACTATGGCTACACCTTC. This codes for CASSPSPTANYGYTF.

The chain joins TRBV6-5 to TRBJ1-2; 7 bases align to TRBD1. The CDR3 has 14 amino acids. Germline lookup yields CDR1 MNHEY and CDR2 SVGAGI. The V gene end was trimmed by 10 bases and the J gene end by 5 bases; junction bases not matched to a gene: 13. CDR3 amino acids: CATTPAGGTYGYTF. CDR3 bases: TGTGCCACCACGCCGGCAGGGGGAACGTATGGCTACACCTTC.

The chain links TRBV28 to TRBJ1-5; 8 bases align to TRBD1. The V and J ends lost 7 bases and 6 bases, in that order; junction bases with no gene match: 11. The germline V gene encodes CDR1 MDHEN and CDR2 SYDVKM. This CDR3 is built from 15 residues. This CDR3 is CASTGNQGAGQPQHF. In nucleotides, the CDR3 is TGTGCCAGCACGGGGAATCAGGGGGCAGGTCAGCCCCAGCATTTT.

This chain connects TRBV21-1 to TRBJ1-6. TRBV21-1 is noted as a pseudogene. This CDR3 is 17 amino acids long. The CDR3 DNA reads as TGTGCCAGCAGCATGTTAACAGGAGAGGGGACTGATTCACCCCTCCACTTT. Protein product: CASSMLTGEGTDSPLHF.

This clone was recorded a few times. The chain links TRBV24-1 to TRBJ1-2, with 8 nucleotides matching TRBD1. The CDR3 contains 12 residues. CDR1 is KGHDR and CDR2 is SFDVKD in the germline V gene. Trimming cost V 4 bases and J 11 bases; bases outside gene matches: 5. The CDR3 sequence is CATSEGTGRYTF. Here the CDR3 DNA reads TGTGCCACCAGTGAAGGGACAGGACGGTACACCTTC.

The chain uses TRBV28 and TRBJ2-7; a weak D match, TRBD1 (5 bases). Germline CDR1 reads MDHEN; CDR2 reads SYDVKM. V lost 2 bases and J lost 3, with 20 bases in between. CDR3 length: 17 amino acids. The CDR3 reads CASSLEGLGQGFYEQYF. In DNA, the CDR3 is TGTGCCAGCAGTTTAGAAGGGCTTGGGCAGGGTTTCTACGAGCAGTACTTC.

The chain has TRBV27 and TRBJ2-5; 14 bases map to TRBD2. Germline-derived CDR1 and CDR2 are MNHEY and SMNVEV (reference sequence). V was clipped by 4 bases and J by 1 base; unmatched bases: 11. The CDR3 covers 19 residues. The chain's CDR3 is CASSSMTSGRGGPQETQYF. CDR3 coding DNA: TGTGCCAGCAGTTCTATGACTAGCGGGAGGGGGGGACCCCAAGAGACCCAGTACTTC.

CDR3 loop: CASSSRRGDTEAFF. In nucleotides, the CDR3 is TGTGCCAGCTCTTCCCGTAGGGGCGACACTGAAGCTTTCTTT. The V call is TRBV18, the J call TRBJ1-1; weak D call: TRBD1 (5 bases). Germline CDR1 and CDR2: KGHSH and LQKENI. Trimming shortened V by 6 bases and J by 3 bases, and 14 bases separated the two germline ends. The CDR3 runs to 14 residues.

This chain uses TRBV7-2 with TRBJ2-7; 9 bases agree with TRBD2. There are 15 residues in the CDR3. Germline CDR1 SGHTA, CDR2 FQGNSA. V lost 4 bases, J lost 0 bases, and 4 bases stayed unmatched. Written as DNA, the CDR3 is TGTGCCAGCAGCTATACTAGCGGGTTCTCCTACGAGCAGTACTTC. It is translated as CASSYTSGFSYEQYF. The full variable domain, rest sourced from reference TRBV7-2 and TRBJ2-7, is GAGVSQSPSNKVTEKGKDVELRCDPISGHTALYWYRQSLGQGLEFLIYFQGNSAPDKSGLPSDRFSAERTGGSVSTLTIQRTQQEDSAVYLCASSYTSGFSYEQYFGPGTRLTVT.

The chain uses TRBV6-5 and TRBJ2-5, with TRBD1 as a possible D gene (5 bases). CDR1 is MNHEY, CDR2 SVGAGI, per germline. The CDR3 sequence is 15 residues long. The V and J ends lost 0 bases and 4 bases respectively, with 12 bases between them. CDR3 bases: TGTGCCAGCAGTTACTCAGGGGCGAGCGTAGAGACCCAGTACTTC. Amino acids: CASSYSGASVETQYF.

The rearrangement links TRBV6-4 to TRBJ1-1, with TRBD1 as a possible D gene (6 bases). Germline V gene data show CDR1 as MRHNA and CDR2 as SNTAGT. The V gene lost 9 bases and the J gene lost 4 bases, with 21 bases spanning the gap. This CDR3 is 15 amino acids long. The CDR3 nucleotides are TGTGCCAGTAAACAGGGAATGAACTCCCCCACTGAAGCTTTCTTT. Translated, it gives CASKQGMNSPTEAFF.

This clone was counted only a few times. The chain has TRBV2 and TRBJ2-7, with a possible D match to TRBD1 (6 bases). Trimming stripped 5 bases from V and 0 bases from J, with 17 bases between. This CDR3 spans 16 amino acids. Germline-derived CDR1 and CDR2 are SNHLY and FYNNEI. CDR3 region: CASSTRDIFSSYEQYF. CDR3 nucleotide sequence: TGTGCCAGCAGTACCCGGGACATCTTCAGCTCCTACGAGCAGTACTTC.

The chain links TRBV19 to TRBJ1-3; 11 positions match TRBD1. Germline CDR1 and CDR2: LNHDA and SQIVND (reference sequence). CDR3 length: 16 amino acids. The V and J ends lost 4 bases and 0 bases, in that order; junction bases with no gene match: 2. The CDR3 DNA sequence: TGTGCCAGTAGTAAGGGACAGGGGGGCTCTGGAAACACCATATATTTT. This translates into CASSKGQGGSGNTIYF.

The rearrangement joins TRBV5-4 to TRBJ2-1; D may be TRBD2 (5 bases). Trimming took 0 bases from V and 13 from J, leaving 11 bases between them. The germline CDR1 and CDR2 sequences are SGHNT and YYREEE (reference sequence). The length of the CDR3 is 12 residues. Here the CDR3 reads CASSLDGSSQFF. CDR3 sequence (DNA): TGTGCCAGCAGCTTGGATGGGAGTTCCCAGTTCTTC.

The chain recombines TRBV6-2 or TRBV6-3 with TRBJ1-5; perhaps TRBD1 as D (5 bases). V was pared by 2 bases and J by 7 bases, with 18 bases between. The germline V gene has CDR1 MNHEY and CDR2 SVGEGT. This CDR3 has 16 amino acids. This CDR3 reads CASSYPPGGIRQPQHF. CDR3 nucleotide sequence: TGTGCCAGCAGTTACCCCCCTGGGGGGATTAGACAGCCCCAGCATTTT.

V and J are TRBV4-3 and TRBJ2-7; weak D call: TRBD2 (6 bases). V was trimmed by 0 bases and J by 7 bases, leaving 16 bases between them. In germline, CDR1 is LGHNA, CDR2 YSLEER. The CDR3 has 15 residues. CDR3 DNA: TGCGCCAGCAGCCAAGATGTGGCGGGAAGACGGGAGCAGTACTTC. It translates to CASSQDVAGRREQYF.

The chain links TRBV5-4 to TRBJ2-2; TRBD2 matches at 8 bases. This CDR3 comprises 15 residues. Germline CDR1 is SGHNT and CDR2 is YYREEE (reference sequence). V shed 4 bases and J 1 base; nucleotides not matched to a gene: 3. The CDR3 nucleotides are TGTGCCAGCAGCCGGACTAGCCTGAACACCGGGGAGCTGTTTTTT. It is translated as CASSRTSLNTGELFF.

CDR3 in amino acids: CASSIGLAGANTGELFF. CDR3 coding DNA: TGTGCCAGTTCAATCGGACTAGCGGGAGCAAACACCGGGGAGCTGTTTTTT. V gene TRBV5-4 combines with J gene TRBJ2-2; 13 bases are shared with TRBD2. The CDR3 contains 17 residues. CDR1 and CDR2 from the germline V gene are SGHNT and YYREEE (reference sequence). The J segment lost 2 bases and the V segment lost 8 bases, leaving 9 bases of the junction unmatched.

V is TRBV6-6 and J is TRBJ2-3, with 10 bases that match TRBD2. The CDR3 sequence is 16 residues long. The junction had 7 bases not matched to a gene; V was cut back by 5 bases and J by 2 bases. From germline, CDR1 is MNHNY and CDR2 SVGAGI (reference sequence). In DNA, the CDR3 is TGTGCCAGCAGTCTGGGACTAGCGCGCCTCACAGATACGCAGTATTTT. This codes for CASSLGLARLTDTQYF.